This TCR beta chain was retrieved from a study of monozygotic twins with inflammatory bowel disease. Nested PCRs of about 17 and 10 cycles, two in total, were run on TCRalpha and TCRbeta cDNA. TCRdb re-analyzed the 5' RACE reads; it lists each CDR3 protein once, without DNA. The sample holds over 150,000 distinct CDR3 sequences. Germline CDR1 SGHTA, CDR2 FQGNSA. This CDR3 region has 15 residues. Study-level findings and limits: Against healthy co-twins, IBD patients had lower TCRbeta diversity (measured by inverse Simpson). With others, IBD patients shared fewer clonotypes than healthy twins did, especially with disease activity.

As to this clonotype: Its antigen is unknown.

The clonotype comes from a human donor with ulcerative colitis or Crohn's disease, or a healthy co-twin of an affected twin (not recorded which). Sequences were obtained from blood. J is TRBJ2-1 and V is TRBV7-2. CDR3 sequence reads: CASSLAGFAYNEQFF.